This T cell receptor (beta chain) comes out of a study of blood T cells in healthy people across ages. Through a sample-barcoded 5' primer and a J-beta primer mix, a second PCR was run for roughly 7 to 12 cycles. Each CDR3 protein gets one entry after TCRdb re-called the 5' RACE reads with MiXCR. The sample includes fewer than 2,000,000 distinct CDR3 sequences, around 42% of them seen just once. CDR3 length: 17 amino acids. V trimming: 3 bases; J trimming: 2 bases; junction bases outside the gene matches: 8. Germline loops: CDR1 MGHRA, CDR2 YSYEKL. Specimen: blood. This TCR derives from a human donor in good health. The chain links TRBV4-1 to TRBJ2-2, with 8 bases matching TRBD1. CDR3 amino acids: CASSQEAQGANTGELFF. The CDR3 DNA reads as TGCGCCAGCAGCCAGGAGGCGCAGGGGGCAAACACCGGGGAGCTGTTTTTT.